The 27 T cell receptor beta chains below all came from one sample that was sequenced in a study of Ad26.COV2.S vaccination and SARS-CoV-2 variants. Sequenced by immunoSEQ multiplex PCR; TCRdb stores in-frame clones only, minus some. The sample consists of 300,000 to 400,000 clones, about nine tenths of them appearing once. Described treatment: roughly 19 received Ad26.COV2.S at low or high dose, single or two shots; about five received placebo; per-sample allocation not given. Collection of the samples took place on day 63 after the first injection of vaccine or placebo. Sequenced material: peripheral blood, taken in a trial of Ad26.COV2.S vaccine versus placebo. Source of these receptors: a person between 18 and 60 years old who received the Ad26.COV2.S COVID-19 vaccine or a placebo.

The rearrangement uses TRBV19 and TRBJ1-2; no definite D call. Germline V gene sequence: CDR1 LNHDA, CDR2 SQIVND (reference sequence). CDR3 length: 14 residues. Trimming removed 1 base at V and 4 bases at J, with 10 bases between. The DNA of the CDR3 is TGTGCCAGTAGTATAGCGAACAAGCCCTATGGCTACACCTTC. This codes for CASSIANKPYGYTF.

In its sample, this clone was seen a few times. This chain links TRBV12-5 with TRBJ1-1; no firm D call. CDR3 size: 14 residues. Germline V gives CDR1 LGHNT, CDR2 FRNRAP. The ends were cut back, 3 bases at V and 5 bases at J, with 13 bases in the middle. CDR3 sequence reads: CASGFHATRTEAFF. The CDR3 DNA sequence: TGTGCTAGTGGTTTTCATGCGACCAGGACTGAAGCTTTCTTT.

The chain links TRBV28 to TRBJ1-2; 7 bases align to TRBD1. The germline V gene has CDR1 MDHEN and CDR2 SYDVKM. V gave up 2 bases and J gave up 8 bases; unmatched junction bases: 8. CDR3 size: 14 residues. Here the CDR3 DNA reads TGTGCCAGCAGTTTAATATTGACAGGGCAAGGCTACACCTTC. Protein sequence: CASSLILTGQGYTF.

This clone was seen only once. The rearrangement links TRBV30 to TRBJ2-2; D unresolved. The CDR3 contains 13 residues. Trimming removed 3 bases at V and 6 bases at J, with 11 bases between. Germline CDR1 is GTSNPN and CDR2 is SVGIG (reference sequence). The CDR3 region is CAWRGLSAGELFF. The CDR3 DNA reads as TGTGCCTGGAGAGGGTTGTCCGCCGGGGAGCTGTTTTTT.

This clone was seen a single time. The chain recombines TRBV19 with TRBJ1-1; D gene ambiguous. CDR3 length equals 11 residues. Germline CDR1 and CDR2: LNHDA and SQIVND (reference sequence). Trimming stripped 4 bases from V and 3 bases from J, with 3 bases between. The CDR3 DNA reads as TGTGCCAGTAGTAGGGACACTGAAGCTTTCTTT. It codes for CASSRDTEAFF.

The chain couples TRBV7-8 to TRBJ2-2; the D is unclear. CDR1 SGHVS and CDR2 FQNEAQ come from the germline V gene. The CDR3 contains 15 residues. V was trimmed by 2 bases and J by 2 bases, leaving 9 bases between them. The CDR3 bases are TGTGCCAGCAGCTTAAGCCCGGACAACACCGGGGAGCTGTTTTTT. It specifies CASSLSPDNTGELFF.

In DNA form, the CDR3 reads TGTGCCAGCGGGAACTTACTAGCGGGGGGGCCAGATGAGCAGTTCTTC. Translated, it gives CASGNLLAGGPDEQFF. The chain uses TRBV9 and TRBJ2-1, with TRBD2 matching 13 bases. Germline-derived CDR1 and CDR2 are SGDLS and YYNGEE. The length of the CDR3 is 16 residues. The V and J ends lost 7 bases and 8 bases, in that order; junction bases with no gene match: 12.

This clone was picked up a small number of times. The V call is TRBV18, the J call TRBJ1-6; D may be TRBD1 (5 bases). Trimming removed 3 bases from V and 9 bases from J, with 15 bases in between. The CDR3 is 15 amino acids. The germline CDR1 and CDR2 sequences are KGHSH and LQKENI. The CDR3 sequence is CASSPEQAFGSPLHF. The CDR3 nucleotides are TGTGCCAGCTCACCGGAACAGGCATTTGGTTCACCCCTCCACTTT.

The CDR3 sequence is CASSQTATNEKLFF. The CDR3 coding sequence is TGTGCCAGCAGCCAGACTGCAACTAATGAAAAACTGTTTTTT. V usage is TRBV6-5 and J usage is TRBJ1-4; D is undetermined. CDR3 length: 14 residues. V lost 6 bases to trimming and J lost 0 bases, with 8 bases between them. Germline assignment: CDR1 MNHEY and CDR2 SVGAGI.

V and J are TRBV10-3 and TRBJ2-1; D ambiguous. Germline V gene lookup returns CDR1 ENHRY and CDR2 SYGVKD. Trimming removed 10 bases from V and 3 bases from J, with 13 bases in between. This CDR3 region has 13 residues. CDR3 protein: CASTGGNYNEQFF. CDR3 nucleotides: TGTGCCAGCACCGGTGGGAACTACAATGAGCAGTTCTTC.

This sequence joins TRBV15 and TRBJ1-5, with 8 positions matching TRBD1. CDR1 and CDR2 (germline): LNHNV, YYDKDF (reference sequence). After removal of 3 bases from V and 4 bases from J, the junction contained 5 bases not matched to a gene. CDR3 length: 15 amino acids. The CDR3: CATSSGTGGNQPQHF. CDR3 bases: TGTGCCACCAGCAGCGGGACAGGAGGGAATCAGCCCCAGCATTTT.

The J gene is TRBJ2-7, the V gene TRBV29-1; 7 bases line up with TRBD1. The V gene end was trimmed by 3 bases and the J gene end by 3 bases; junction bases not matched to a gene: 8. This CDR3 has 14 residues. Germline V lookup: CDR1 SQVTM, CDR2 ANQGSEA. CDR3 coding DNA: TGCAGCGTTGAGCTAGTAGGGGGCGGCTACGAGCAGTACTTC. This translates into CSVELVGGGYEQYF.

This clone was observed once. The genes are TRBV4-3 and TRBJ2-2, with unresolved D. Germline V gene lookup returns CDR1 LGHNA and CDR2 YSLEER. The CDR3 length is 13 residues. Trimming cost V 2 bases and J 8 bases, with 9 bases left between them. The CDR3 loop reads CASSQLDLGELFF. CDR3 bases: TGCGCCAGCAGCCAACTCGACTTGGGGGAGCTGTTTTTT.

The chain combines TRBV6-2 or TRBV6-3 with TRBJ2-4; D ambiguous. V was clipped by 7 bases and J by 2 bases, with 9 bases between them. The CDR3 consists of 13 residues. Per the germline V gene, CDR1 is MNHEY and CDR2 is SVGEGT. The CDR3 sequence is CASNPSPKNIQYF. CDR3 coding DNA: TGTGCCAGCAACCCCTCCCCCAAAAACATTCAGTACTTC.

The chain couples TRBV28 to TRBJ1-6; D is possibly TRBD1 (6 bases). V lost 3 bases and J 9 bases, leaving 18 bases between the germline ends. The germline V gene has CDR1 MDHEN and CDR2 SYDVKM. This CDR3 spans 16 amino acids. DNA of the CDR3: TGTGCCAGCAGTTTGTCAGGGGACCCTTTGGGTTCACCCCTCCACTTT. Its protein is CASSLSGDPLGSPLHF. Full variable domain (rest looked up from reference TRBV28 and TRBJ1-6): DVKVTQSSRYLVKRTGEKVFLECVQDMDHENMFWYRQDPGLGLRLIYFSYDVKMKEKGDIPEGYSVSREKKERFSLILESASTNQTSMYLCASSLSGDPLGSPLHFGNGTRLTVT.

The V and J genes are TRBV27 and TRBJ2-2; D is undetermined. There are 14 residues in the CDR3. CDR1 MNHEY and CDR2 SMNVEV come from the germline V gene (reference sequence). The V end lost 2 bases, the J end lost 7 bases, and 11 bases lay between the germline ends. The CDR3 nucleotides read TGTGCCAGCAGTTTAGGACCGGGCGTCGGGGAGCTGTTTTTT. Amino acids: CASSLGPGVGELFF.

This clone was counted a single time. J is TRBJ2-1 and V is TRBV4-2, with 10 bases fitting TRBD2. The germline V gene encodes CDR1 LGHNA and CDR2 YNFKEQ. V dropped 0 bases and J dropped 2; count of bases not matched to a gene: 13. The CDR3 contains 20 residues. CDR3 DNA: TGTGCCAGCAGCCAAGATGGAGTAGCGGGGGGAGATTATACCTACAATGAGCAGTTCTTC. This sequence encodes CASSQDGVAGGDYTYNEQFF.

The chain carries TRBV5-1 and TRBJ1-3; D remains unclear. Germline CDR1 reads SGHRS; CDR2 reads YFSETQ. The CDR3 runs 14 residues. Trimming took off 0 bases at V and 2 bases at J, with 6 bases between the two ends. CDR3 sequence (DNA): TGCGCCAGCAGCTTGGATTCAGCTGGAAACACCATATATTTT. Its translation: CASSLDSAGNTIYF.

This rearrangement joins TRBV30 to TRBJ1-6; maybe TRBD1 (6 bases). Trimming removed 0 bases from V and 9 bases from J, with 15 bases in between. The germline gives CDR1 GTSNPN, CDR2 SVGIG (reference sequence). CDR3 size: 15 residues. CDR3 residues: CAWSVGYREGSPLHF. DNA of the CDR3: TGTGCCTGGAGTGTTGGGTACAGGGAGGGTTCACCCCTCCACTTT.

The CDR3 here is CASSLTLNTQYF. As DNA, the CDR3 is TGTGCCAGCAGCTTAACCTTAAATACGCAGTATTTT. The chain couples TRBV5-8 to TRBJ2-3; D gene ambiguous. V lost 2 bases, J lost 7 bases, and 8 bases lay in between. The CDR3 sequence is 12 residues long. Per the germline V gene, CDR1 is SGHTS and CDR2 is YDEGEE.

The chain uses TRBV2 and TRBJ2-3; D call uncertain. With 3 bases removed from V and 0 bases from J, the gap between germline ends came to 16 bases. This CDR3 contains 17 residues. The V gene's germline CDR1 is SNHLY and CDR2 FYNNEI. CDR3 residues: CASSDPEGPSSTDTQYF. DNA of the CDR3: TGTGCCAGCAGTGACCCCGAAGGACCGTCTAGCACAGATACGCAGTATTTT.

CDR3 coding DNA: TGTGCCAGCAGTAAATGGGACATCCGCCCCTACGAGCAGTACTTC. Protein sequence: CASSKWDIRPYEQYF. The chain links TRBV6-2 or TRBV6-3 to TRBJ2-7; D is perhaps TRBD1 (6 bases). The germline V gene encodes CDR1 MNHEY and CDR2 SVGEGT. The CDR3 loop spans 15 amino acids. Trimming removed 5 bases at V and 2 bases at J, with 16 bases between.

The chain employs TRBV5-1 and TRBJ1-1, with D possibly matching TRBD1 (6 bases). Per the germline V gene, CDR1 is SGHRS and CDR2 is YFSETQ. The CDR3 consists of 13 residues. Trimming shortened V by 4 bases and J by 1 base, and 8 bases separated the two germline ends. CDR3 DNA sequence: TGCGCCAGCAGCCAGGACAGGAACACTGAAGCTTTCTTT. Residues: CASSQDRNTEAFF.

A few counts support this clone. The rearrangement joins TRBV2 to TRBJ1-5, with 9 bases fitting TRBD1. Germline values: CDR1 SNHLY, CDR2 FYNNEI. V trimming: 7 bases; J trimming: 3 bases; junction bases outside the gene matches: 10. The CDR3 loop spans 16 amino acids. Written as DNA, the CDR3 is TGTGCCAGCAACGGTAGGGACAGGGTAGACAATCAGCCCCAGCATTTT. Its protein product is CASNGRDRVDNQPQHF.

The chain links TRBV3-1 (or the pseudogene TRBV3-2) to TRBJ1-2; 7 bases map to TRBD1. Losses at the gene ends were 4 bases for V and 4 bases for J; bases not matched to a gene: 6. The CDR3 sequence is 14 residues long. CDR1 and CDR2 (germline): LGHDT, YNNKEL (reference sequence). The CDR3: CASSRPGQAYGYTF. The CDR3 nucleotides read TGTGCCAGCAGCCGTCCAGGACAGGCCTATGGCTACACCTTC.

This clone was seen a single time. The rearrangement uses TRBV19 and TRBJ2-6; D is uncertain. Germline lookup yields CDR1 LNHDA and CDR2 SQIVND (reference sequence). V was shortened by 9 bases and J by 0 bases, with 3 bases between the two germline ends. The CDR3 is made up of 12 amino acids. As DNA, the CDR3 is TGTGCCAGCAGCTCTGGGGCCAACGTCCTGACTTTC. It specifies CASSSGANVLTF.

CDR3: CASSLRRDTEAFF. CDR3 coding DNA: TGTGCCAGCAGCTTACGGAGGGACACTGAAGCTTTCTTT. The chain employs TRBV11-3 and TRBJ1-1; D remains ambiguous. This CDR3 has 13 residues. With 2 bases removed from V and 3 bases from J, the gap between germline ends came to 7 bases. Germline V lookup: CDR1 SGHNT, CDR2 YENEEA.